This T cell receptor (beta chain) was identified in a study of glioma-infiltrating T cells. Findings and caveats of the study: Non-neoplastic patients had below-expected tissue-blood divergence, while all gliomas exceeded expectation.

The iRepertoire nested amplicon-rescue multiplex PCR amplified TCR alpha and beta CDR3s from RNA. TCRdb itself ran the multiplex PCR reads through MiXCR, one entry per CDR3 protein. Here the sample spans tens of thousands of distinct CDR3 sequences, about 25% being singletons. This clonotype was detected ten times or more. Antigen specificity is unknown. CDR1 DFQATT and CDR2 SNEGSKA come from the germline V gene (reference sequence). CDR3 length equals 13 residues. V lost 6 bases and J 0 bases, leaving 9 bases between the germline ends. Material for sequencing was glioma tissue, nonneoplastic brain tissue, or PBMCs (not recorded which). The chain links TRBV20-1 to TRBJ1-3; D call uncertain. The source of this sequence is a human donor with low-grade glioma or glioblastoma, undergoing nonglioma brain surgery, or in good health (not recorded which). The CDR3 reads CSAGLNSGNTIYF. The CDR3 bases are TGCAGTGCCGGACTGAACTCTGGAAACACCATATATTTT.